The 22 T cell receptor beta chains reported below all come from one sample, sequenced in a study of Ad26.COV2.S vaccination and SARS-CoV-2 variants. Treatment indicated: 15 to 20 received Ad26.COV2.S at low or high dose, single or two shots; several received placebo; per-sample allocation not given. On day 63 after the first injection, vaccine and placebo recipients gave samples. Repertoires were generated with immunoSEQ multiplex PCR, while TCRdb's copy carries only in-frame clones and drops some. Of 300,000 to 500,000 clones listed, about nine tenths are singletons. This sample comprised peripheral blood, obtained in a trial of Ad26.COV2.S vaccine versus placebo. Receptor source: a person between 18 and 65 years old who received the Ad26.COV2.S COVID-19 vaccine or a placebo.

The chain joins TRBV5-4 to TRBJ2-5; tentative D call: TRBD1 (6 bases). The CDR3 runs 14 residues. Germline assignment: CDR1 SGHNT and CDR2 YYREEE (reference sequence). V lost 4 bases to trimming and J lost 3 bases, with 13 bases between them. CDR3 loop: CASSSWAGEETQYF. The CDR3 DNA reads as TGTGCCAGCAGCAGTTGGGCAGGGGAAGAGACCCAGTACTTC.

The rearrangement links TRBV11-2 to TRBJ2-5, with D possibly being TRBD2 (5 bases). Germline CDR1 and CDR2: SGHAT and FQNNGV. The CDR3 covers 16 residues. The V and J ends lost 7 bases and 4 bases respectively, with 22 bases between them. The DNA of the CDR3 is TGTGCCAGCACATACGGGGTGAACCCGGCAGGAGAGACCCAGTACTTC. It is translated as CASTYGVNPAGETQYF. Based on the CDR3 plus reference TRBV11-2 and TRBJ2-5, the full variable domain is EAGVAQSPRYKIIEKRQSVAFWCNPISGHATLYWYQQILGQGPKLLIQFQNNGVVDDSQLPKDRFSAERLKGVDSTLKIQPAKLEDSAVYLCASTYGVNPAGETQYFGPGTRLLVL.

This rearrangement joins TRBV2 to TRBJ2-2; a weak D match, TRBD2 (5 bases). Trimming left V 4 bases short and J 7 bases short, with 7 bases between. From germline, CDR1 is SNHLY and CDR2 FYNNEI. The CDR3 sequence is 12 residues long. This CDR3 is CASSAGSGELFF. In nucleotides, the CDR3 is TGTGCCAGCAGTGCGGGAAGCGGGGAGCTGTTTTTT.

The chain links TRBV5-1 to TRBJ1-1; TRBD1 agrees at 7 bases. The CDR3 extends over 15 amino acids. Per germline, CDR1 SGHRS and CDR2 YFSETQ. The J segment lost 2 bases and the V segment lost 2 bases, leaving 6 bases of the junction unmatched. As DNA, the CDR3 is TGCGCCAGCAGCTTCTACGGACAGGTAAACACTGAAGCTTTCTTT. Its translation: CASSFYGQVNTEAFF.

The V and J genes are TRBV6-2 or TRBV6-3 and TRBJ1-6; TRBD1 might be the D (6 bases). The CDR3 loop spans 15 amino acids. V dropped 4 bases and J dropped 8 bases, with 15 bases sitting between them. CDR1 is MNHEY and CDR2 is SVGEGT in the germline V gene. CDR3 sequence (DNA): TGTGCCAGCAGTTGGGTGGACAGATTATATTCACCCCTCCACTTT. Protein: CASSWVDRLYSPLHF.

The CDR3 here is CASTADRDHEQYF. The CDR3 nucleotides are TGTGCCAGCACCGCGGACAGGGACCACGAGCAGTACTTC. V is TRBV6-6 and J is TRBJ2-7; 8 bases line up with TRBD1. Trimming removed 7 bases from V and 5 bases from J; junction bases left unmatched: 7. Germline V gene lookup returns CDR1 MNHNY and CDR2 SVGAGI (reference sequence). This CDR3 is 13 amino acids long.

This clone was seen more than once but under ten times. V is TRBV12-5 and J is TRBJ1-1; 7 bases are shared with TRBD1. The CDR3 sequence is 15 residues long. The germline CDR1 and CDR2 sequences are LGHNT and FRNRAP. The trim removed 1 base at V and 5 bases at J, leaving 7 bases unmatched. CDR3: CASGLGTGAWTEAFF. CDR3 nucleotides: TGTGCTAGTGGTTTGGGCACAGGGGCTTGGACTGAAGCTTTCTTT.

This clone was detected a few times. CDR3 coding DNA: TGTGCCACCAGCACGGACATAAACACAGATACGCAGTATTTT. Encoded protein: CATSTDINTDTQYF. The chain combines TRBV15 with TRBJ2-3, with a possible D match to TRBD1 (5 bases). V was cut by 4 bases and J by 2 bases, with 10 bases left in between. CDR1 and CDR2 from the germline V gene are LNHNV and YYDKDF (reference sequence). The CDR3 is made up of 14 amino acids.

The rearrangement uses TRBV30 and TRBJ2-7; D is unresolved. V lost 2 bases, J lost 0 bases, and 8 bases lay in between. Germline V gene lookup returns CDR1 GTSNPN and CDR2 SVGIG (reference sequence). The CDR3 has 13 residues. CDR3 loop: CAWSSGISYEQYF. The DNA for the CDR3 is TGTGCCTGGAGTTCCGGCATCTCCTACGAGCAGTACTTC.

This chain uses TRBV29-1 with TRBJ2-3; D uncertain. V was cut by 3 bases and J by 5 bases, with 12 bases left in between. The germline CDR1 and CDR2 sequences are SQVTM and ANQGSEA. The CDR3 is 13 residues long. The CDR3 region is CSVDQRVGDTQYF. CDR3 coding DNA: TGCAGCGTTGACCAGCGAGTTGGAGATACGCAGTATTTT.

CDR3 residues: CAVTSGAFTDTQYF. The CDR3 DNA sequence: TGTGCCGTGACCAGCGGGGCCTTCACAGATACGCAGTATTTT. The chain carries TRBV10-3 and TRBJ2-3; 7 nucleotides line up with TRBD2. Trimming at V came to 11 bases and at J to 2 bases, leaving 10 bases not matched to a gene. The germline CDR1 and CDR2 sequences are ENHRY and SYGVKD. This CDR3 comprises 14 residues.

V gene TRBV14 combines with J gene TRBJ2-5; 10 nucleotides line up with TRBD2. CDR1 and CDR2 (germline): SGHDN, FVKESK. The junction had 3 bases not matched to a gene; V was cut back by 1 base and J by 4 bases. There are 15 residues in the CDR3. The CDR3 coding sequence is TGTGCCAGCAGCCAAGCTTTAGCGGGGGGAGAGACCCAGTACTTC. Residues: CASSQALAGGETQYF.

This clone occurred a few times. This sequence joins TRBV10-2 and TRBJ1-1; D remains ambiguous. The CDR3 has 12 amino acids. The germline V gene encodes CDR1 WSHSY and CDR2 SAAADI. V was clipped by 3 bases and J by 4 bases, with 6 bases between them. The CDR3 nucleotides read TGCGCCAGCAGTGAAATGGGCACTGAAGCTTTCTTT. Encoded protein: CASSEMGTEAFF.

This rearrangement joins TRBV3-1 (or the pseudogene TRBV3-2) to TRBJ1-1, with a weak D call TRBD1 (6 bases). The germline gives CDR1 LGHDT, CDR2 YNNKEL (reference sequence). The CDR3 is 13 residues long. V was shortened by 6 bases and J by 0 bases, with 8 bases between the two germline ends. CDR3 protein: CASRRQVNTEAFF. The CDR3 DNA sequence: TGTGCCAGCAGAAGACAGGTGAACACTGAAGCTTTCTTT.

The chain carries TRBV5-1 and TRBJ1-2; D not certain. This CDR3 is 14 amino acids long. Trimming left V 4 bases short and J 6 bases short, with 16 bases between. CDR1 is SGHRS, CDR2 YFSETQ, per germline. CDR3 residues: CASSQMTGNDGYTF. The CDR3 DNA reads TGCGCCAGCAGCCAAATGACGGGTAATGATGGCTACACCTTC.

The rearrangement links TRBV7-9 to TRBJ1-1; D possibly corresponds to TRBD1 (5 bases). The V end lost 5 bases, the J end lost 6 bases, and 22 bases lay between the germline ends. Germline CDR1 reads SEHNR; CDR2 reads FQNEAQ (reference sequence). The CDR3 is 16 amino acids. The CDR3 DNA follows: TGTGCCAGCAGCCTTAGCTCTGGGACGAGATTACCTGAAGCTTTCTTT. It codes for CASSLSSGTRLPEAFF.

The chain has TRBV14 and TRBJ2-7; 8 bases agree with TRBD1. Per the germline V gene, CDR1 is SGHDN and CDR2 is FVKESK. V gave up 4 bases and J gave up 6 bases; unmatched junction bases: 11. The CDR3 runs 15 residues. In DNA form, the CDR3 reads TGTGCCAGCAGCCCCTACACAGGGGGAATAAGCGAGCAGTACTTC. Protein: CASSPYTGGISEQYF.

The chain is built from TRBV9 and TRBJ1-1; D call uncertain. In germline, CDR1 is SGDLS, CDR2 YYNGEE. V lost 8 bases to trimming and J lost 1 base, with 12 bases between them. The CDR3 covers 13 residues. The CDR3 region is CASRRFENTEAFF. In DNA, the CDR3 is TGTGCCAGTCGACGTTTTGAGAACACTGAAGCTTTCTTT.

The chain links TRBV10-1 to TRBJ2-1, with 8 nucleotides matching TRBD2. Per germline, CDR1 WNHNN and CDR2 SYGVQD (reference sequence). After removal of 0 bases from V and 7 bases from J, the junction contained 2 bases not matched to a gene. The CDR3 is 14 residues long. The CDR3, as DNA: TGCGCCAGCAGTGAGTCAACGGGGGGGAATGAGCAGTTCTTC. Its protein product is CASSESTGGNEQFF.

The rearrangement uses TRBV5-6 and TRBJ2-5; D gene ambiguous. The CDR3 is 15 amino acids. Germline assignment: CDR1 SGHDT and CDR2 YYEEEE. V gave up 0 bases and J gave up 7 bases, with 16 bases separating them. CDR3 in amino acids: CASSLGASDPGTQYF. For the CDR3, the DNA is TGTGCCAGCAGCTTGGGTGCCAGCGACCCGGGGACCCAGTACTTC.

With respect to this clone: A read error may produce the germline difference seen at one junction end. The DNA for the CDR3 is TGTGCCAGTAGCATAGGTTGGCGGGATGGAAAAAACATTCAGTACTTC. It is translated as CASSIGWRDGKNIQYF. The rearrangement uses TRBV19 and TRBJ2-4, with a tentative D call TRBD2 (6 bases). The CDR3 is 16 residues long. Germline V gene sequence: CDR1 LNHDA, CDR2 SQIVND (reference sequence).

The V and J genes are TRBV25-1 and TRBJ1-2; D is ambiguous. The V end was cut by 5 bases, the J end by 7 bases, with 11 bases between. From germline, CDR1 is MGHDK and CDR2 SYGVNS. This CDR3 comprises 12 residues. The CDR3 region is CASSLQEGGYTF. Written as DNA, the CDR3 is TGTGCCAGCAGTCTGCAGGAGGGTGGCTACACCTTC.